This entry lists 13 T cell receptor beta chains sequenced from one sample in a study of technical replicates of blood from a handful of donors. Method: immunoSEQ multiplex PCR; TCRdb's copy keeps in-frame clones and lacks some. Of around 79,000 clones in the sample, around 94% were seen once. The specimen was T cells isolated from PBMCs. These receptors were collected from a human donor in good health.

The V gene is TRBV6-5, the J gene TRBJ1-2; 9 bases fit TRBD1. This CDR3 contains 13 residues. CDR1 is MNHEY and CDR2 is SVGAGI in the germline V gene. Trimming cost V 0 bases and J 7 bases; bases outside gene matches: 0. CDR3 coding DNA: TGTGCCAGCAGTTACTCGGACAGGGGTGGCTACACCTTC. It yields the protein CASSYSDRGGYTF.

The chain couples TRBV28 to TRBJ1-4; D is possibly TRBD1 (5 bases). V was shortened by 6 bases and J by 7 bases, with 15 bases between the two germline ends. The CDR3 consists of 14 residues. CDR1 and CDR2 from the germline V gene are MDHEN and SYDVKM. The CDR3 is CASSLNIGVEKLFF. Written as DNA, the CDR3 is TGTGCCAGCAGCCTCAACATAGGGGTTGAAAAACTGTTTTTT.

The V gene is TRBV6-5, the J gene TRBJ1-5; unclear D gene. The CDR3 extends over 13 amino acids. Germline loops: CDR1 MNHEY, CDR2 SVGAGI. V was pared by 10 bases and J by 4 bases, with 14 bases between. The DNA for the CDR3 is TGTGCCACAGGCTATATCCCGAATCAGCCCCAGCATTTT. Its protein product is CATGYIPNQPQHF.

The CDR3 reads CASSRGQGSEAFF. The CDR3 nucleotides are TGTGCCAGCAGCCGTGGACAGGGGAGTGAAGCTTTCTTT. The V call is TRBV6-5, the J call TRBJ1-1; TRBD1 agrees at 9 bases. Germline trimming cut 6 bases from V and 7 bases from J; bases unmatched to any gene: 6. Germline V gene lookup returns CDR1 MNHEY and CDR2 SVGAGI. This CDR3 region has 13 residues.

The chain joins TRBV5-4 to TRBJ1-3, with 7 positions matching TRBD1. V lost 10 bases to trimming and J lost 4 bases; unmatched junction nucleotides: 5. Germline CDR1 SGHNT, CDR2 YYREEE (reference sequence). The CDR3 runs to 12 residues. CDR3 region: CALQGSGNTIYF. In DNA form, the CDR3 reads TGTGCCCTACAGGGGTCCGGAAACACCATATATTTT.

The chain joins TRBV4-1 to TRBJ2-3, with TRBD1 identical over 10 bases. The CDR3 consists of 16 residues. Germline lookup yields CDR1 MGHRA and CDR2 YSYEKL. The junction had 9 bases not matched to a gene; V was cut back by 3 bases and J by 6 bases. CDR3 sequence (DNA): TGCGCCAGCAGCCATTCTAGACAGGGGGCTTTTGATACGCAGTATTTT. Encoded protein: CASSHSRQGAFDTQYF.

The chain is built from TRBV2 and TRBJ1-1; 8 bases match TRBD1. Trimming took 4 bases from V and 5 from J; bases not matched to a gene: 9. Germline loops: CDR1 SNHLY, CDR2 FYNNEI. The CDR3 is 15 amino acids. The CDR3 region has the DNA TGTGCCAGCAGTGTTGACCCGACAGGGGCTACTGAAGCTTTCTTT. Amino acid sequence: CASSVDPTGATEAFF.

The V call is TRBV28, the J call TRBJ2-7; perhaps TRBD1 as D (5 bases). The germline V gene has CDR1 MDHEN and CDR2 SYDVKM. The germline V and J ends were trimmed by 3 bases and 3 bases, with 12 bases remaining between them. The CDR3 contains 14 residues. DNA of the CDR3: TGTGCCAGCAGTTTTGGCCAGGGCTACTACGAGCAGTACTTC. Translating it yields CASSFGQGYYEQYF.

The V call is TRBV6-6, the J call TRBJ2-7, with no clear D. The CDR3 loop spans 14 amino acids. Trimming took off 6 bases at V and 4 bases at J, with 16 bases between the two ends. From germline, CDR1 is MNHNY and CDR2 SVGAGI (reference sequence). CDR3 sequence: CASSETPLGYEQYF. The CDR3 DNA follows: TGTGCCAGCAGCGAAACCCCCCTCGGGTACGAGCAGTACTTC.

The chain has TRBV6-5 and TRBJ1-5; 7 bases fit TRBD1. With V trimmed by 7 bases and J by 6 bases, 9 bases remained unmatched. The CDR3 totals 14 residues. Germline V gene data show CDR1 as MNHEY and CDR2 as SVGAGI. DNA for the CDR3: TGTGCCAGCAACGGAGAGGGGGCTTGTCAGCCCCAGCATTTT. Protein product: CASNGEGACQPQHF.

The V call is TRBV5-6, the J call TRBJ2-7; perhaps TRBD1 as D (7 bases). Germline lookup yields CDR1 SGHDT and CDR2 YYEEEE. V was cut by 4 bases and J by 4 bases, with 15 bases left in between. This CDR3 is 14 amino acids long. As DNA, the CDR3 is TGTGCCAGCAGCCAGGGGGGTATCATTTACGAGCAGTACTTC. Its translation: CASSQGGIIYEQYF.

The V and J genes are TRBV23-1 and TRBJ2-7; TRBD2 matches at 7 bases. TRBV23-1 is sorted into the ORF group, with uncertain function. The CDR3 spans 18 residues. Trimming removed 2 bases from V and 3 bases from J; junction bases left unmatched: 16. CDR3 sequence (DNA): TGCGCCAGCAGTCAAAAGGGGACTAAGTACCCTTCATACTACGAGCAGTACTTC. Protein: CASSQKGTKYPSYYEQYF.

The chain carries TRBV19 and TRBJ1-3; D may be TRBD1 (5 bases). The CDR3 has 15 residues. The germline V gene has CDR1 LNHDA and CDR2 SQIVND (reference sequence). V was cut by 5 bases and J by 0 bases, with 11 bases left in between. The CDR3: CASSLYRSSGNTIYF. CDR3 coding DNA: TGTGCCAGTAGTCTGTACAGGAGCTCTGGAAACACCATATATTTT.